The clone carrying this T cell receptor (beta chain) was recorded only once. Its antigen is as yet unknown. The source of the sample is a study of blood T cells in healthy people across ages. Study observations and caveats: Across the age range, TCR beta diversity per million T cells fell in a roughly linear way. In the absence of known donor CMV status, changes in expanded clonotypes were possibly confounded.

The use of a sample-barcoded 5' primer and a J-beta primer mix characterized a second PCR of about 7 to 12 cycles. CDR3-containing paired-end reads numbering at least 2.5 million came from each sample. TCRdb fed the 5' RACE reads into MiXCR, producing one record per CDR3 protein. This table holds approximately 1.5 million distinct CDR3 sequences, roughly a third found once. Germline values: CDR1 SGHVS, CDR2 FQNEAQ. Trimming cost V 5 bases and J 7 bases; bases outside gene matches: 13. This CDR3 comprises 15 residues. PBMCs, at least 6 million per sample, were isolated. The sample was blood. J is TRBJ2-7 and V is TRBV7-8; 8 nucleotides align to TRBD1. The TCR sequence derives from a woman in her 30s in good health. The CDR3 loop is CASSTTDRGNLEQYF. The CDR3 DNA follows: TGTGCCAGCAGCACCACCGACAGGGGCAATTTAGAGCAGTACTTC. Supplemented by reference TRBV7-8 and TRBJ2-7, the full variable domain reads GAGVSQSPRYKVAKRGQDVALRCDPISGHVSLFWYQQALGQGPEFLTYFQNEAQLDKSGLPSDRFFAERPEGSVSTLKIQRTQQEDSAVYLCASSTTDRGNLEQYFGPGTRLTVT.